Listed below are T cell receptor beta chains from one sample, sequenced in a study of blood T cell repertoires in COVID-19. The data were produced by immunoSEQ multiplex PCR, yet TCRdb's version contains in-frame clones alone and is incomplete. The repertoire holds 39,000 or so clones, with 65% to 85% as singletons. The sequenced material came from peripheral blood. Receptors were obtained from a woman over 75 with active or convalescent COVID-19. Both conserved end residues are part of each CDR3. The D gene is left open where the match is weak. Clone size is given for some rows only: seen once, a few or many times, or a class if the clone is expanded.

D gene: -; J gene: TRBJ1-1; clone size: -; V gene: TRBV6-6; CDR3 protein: CASSLREPLALNTEAFF; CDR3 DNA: TGTGCCAGCAGTCTCAGGGAACCCCTCGCCTTAAACACTGAAGCTTTCTTT
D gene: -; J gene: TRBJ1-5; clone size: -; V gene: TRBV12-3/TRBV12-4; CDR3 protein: CASSLQGNQPQHF; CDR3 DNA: TGTGCCAGCAGTTTACAGGGCAATCAGCCCCAGCATTTT
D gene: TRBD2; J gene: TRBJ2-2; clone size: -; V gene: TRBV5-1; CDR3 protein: CASSGDWREAGELFF; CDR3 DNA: TGCGCCAGCAGCGGGGACTGGCGGGAGGCCGGGGAGCTGTTTTTT
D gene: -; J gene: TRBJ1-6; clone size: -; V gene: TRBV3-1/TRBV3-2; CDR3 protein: CASSQDRQGRSPLHF; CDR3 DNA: TGTGCCAGCAGCCAAGATCGCCAGGGTCGGTCACCCCTCCACTTT
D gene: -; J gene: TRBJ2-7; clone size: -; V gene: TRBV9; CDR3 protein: CASSPGTPQSEQYF; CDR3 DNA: TGTGCCAGCAGCCCCGGGACACCCCAGTCCGAGCAGTACTTC
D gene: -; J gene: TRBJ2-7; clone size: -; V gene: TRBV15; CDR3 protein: CATSRDRTVSSYEQYF; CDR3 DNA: TGTGCCACCAGCAGAGATCGCACAGTTAGCTCCTACGAGCAGTACTTC
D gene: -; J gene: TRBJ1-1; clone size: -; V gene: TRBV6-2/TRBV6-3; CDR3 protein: CASSYPEMVGRGAFF; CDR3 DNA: TGTGCCAGCAGTTACCCCGAGATGGTTGGGCGTGGAGCTTTCTTT
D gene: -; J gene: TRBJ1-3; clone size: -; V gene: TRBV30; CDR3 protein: CAWSRGSGNTIYF; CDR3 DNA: TGTGCCTGGAGTCGGGGCTCTGGAAACACCATATATTTT
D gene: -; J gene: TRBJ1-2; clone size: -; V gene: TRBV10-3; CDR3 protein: CAISASYGYTF; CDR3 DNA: TGTGCCATCAGTGCTAGCTATGGCTACACCTTC
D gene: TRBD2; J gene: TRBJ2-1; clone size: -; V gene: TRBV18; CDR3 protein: CASSPPGLAGGPYNEQFF; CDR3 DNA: TGTGCCAGCTCACCACCGGGACTAGCGGGAGGGCCCTACAATGAGCAGTTCTTC
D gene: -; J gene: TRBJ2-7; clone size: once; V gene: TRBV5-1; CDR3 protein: CASSPYGDSAHF; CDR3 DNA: TGCGCCAGCAGCCCATACGGGGACTCGGCGCACTTC
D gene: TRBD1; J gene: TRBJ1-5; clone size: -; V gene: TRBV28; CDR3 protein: CASSEQGANQPQHF; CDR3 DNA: TGTGCCAGCAGCGAACAGGGGGCCAATCAGCCCCAGCATTTT
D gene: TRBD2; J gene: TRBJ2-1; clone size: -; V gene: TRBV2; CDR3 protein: CASSEGYGGSTNEQFF; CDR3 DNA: TGTGCCAGCAGTGAAGGGTACGGCGGGAGTACGAATGAGCAGTTCTTC
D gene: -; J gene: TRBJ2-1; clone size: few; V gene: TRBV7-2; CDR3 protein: CASSLSLNEQFF; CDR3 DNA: TGTGCCAGCAGCTTATCTCTCAATGAGCAGTTCTTC
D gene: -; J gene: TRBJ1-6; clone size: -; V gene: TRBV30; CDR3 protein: CAWVTGTHPNSPLHF; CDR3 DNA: TGTGCCTGGGTTACCGGGACTCACCCCAATTCACCCCTCCACTTT
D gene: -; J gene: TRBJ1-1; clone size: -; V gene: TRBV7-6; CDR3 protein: CASSRWGDEAFF; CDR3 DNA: TGTGCCAGCAGCCGGTGGGGGGATGAAGCTTTCTTT
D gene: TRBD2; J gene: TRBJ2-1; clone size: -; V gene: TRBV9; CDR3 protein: CASSQFSGTTYNEQFF; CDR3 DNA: TGTGCCAGCAGCCAATTTAGCGGGACCACCTACAATGAGCAGTTCTTC
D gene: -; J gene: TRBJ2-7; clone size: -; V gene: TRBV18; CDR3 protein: CASSPSRAGTYEQYF; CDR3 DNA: TGTGCCAGCTCACCAAGCAGGGCCGGAACATACGAGCAGTACTTC
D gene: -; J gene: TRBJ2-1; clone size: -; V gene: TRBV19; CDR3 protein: CASSKGGVRAGDDNEQFF; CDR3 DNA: TGTGCCAGTAGTAAAGGGGGCGTGCGAGCGGGGGACGACAATGAGCAGTTCTTC
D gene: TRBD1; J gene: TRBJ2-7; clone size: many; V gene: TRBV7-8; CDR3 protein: CASSAHRDRGSYEQYF; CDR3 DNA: TGTGCCAGCAGCGCCCACCGGGACAGGGGTAGTTACGAGCAGTACTTC
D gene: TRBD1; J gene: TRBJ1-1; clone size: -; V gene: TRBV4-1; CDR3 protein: CASSHGQGRANTEAFF; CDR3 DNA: TGCGCCAGCAGCCATGGACAGGGCAGGGCGAACACTGAAGCTTTCTTT
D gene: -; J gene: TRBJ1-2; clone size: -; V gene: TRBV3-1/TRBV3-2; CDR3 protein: CASSLAGLGYTF; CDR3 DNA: TGTGCCAGCAGCCTGGCGGGGTTGGGCTACACCTTC
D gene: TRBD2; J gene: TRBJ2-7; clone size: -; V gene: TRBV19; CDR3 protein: CASSPGRGLTYEQYF; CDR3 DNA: TGTGCCAGTAGTCCCGGGCGGGGACTAACCTACGAGCAGTACTTC
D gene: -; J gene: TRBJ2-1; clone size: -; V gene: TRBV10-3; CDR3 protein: CAISAREWTNEQFF; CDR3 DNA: TGTGCCATCAGCGCCAGGGAATGGACCAATGAGCAGTTCTTC
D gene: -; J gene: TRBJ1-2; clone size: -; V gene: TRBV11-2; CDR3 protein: CASSLGSGYYGYTF; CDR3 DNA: TGTGCCAGCAGCTTAGGATCGGGATACTATGGCTACACCTTC
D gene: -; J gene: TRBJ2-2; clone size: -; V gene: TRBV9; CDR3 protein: CASSVDSRGNTGELFF; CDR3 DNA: TGTGCCAGCAGCGTGGACAGTCGGGGGAACACCGGGGAGCTGTTTTTT